This T cell receptor (beta chain) emerged from a study of shared clonotypes between healthy human individuals. Several immunoSEQ plates held equal portions of the genomic DNA taken from each subset. TCRdb's copy holds only in-frame clones and misses some; the assay was immunoSEQ multiplex PCR. The sample has about 1.9 million clones, 93% seen once. Points on this clone: The antigen is not known.

From germline, CDR1 is SNHLY and CDR2 FYNNEI. There are 19 residues in the CDR3. Losses at the gene ends were 4 bases for V and 1 base for J; bases not matched to a gene: 11. Study-wide results and caveats: Read depth was anticipated to influence clonotype sharing among donors. Rarefaction analysis demonstrated incomplete sorted-subset sequencing notwithstanding large depth.

Naive CD8 cells, CD45RO-negative and positively selected for CCR7, excluded terminally differentiated effector memory CD45RA+ cells. The rearrangement links TRBV2 to TRBJ2-2; 11 nucleotides align to TRBD2. The sequencing input was naive CD8+ T cells from PBMCs. The origin of this receptor is a man between 18 and 35 years old in good health. Some clones in this sample may be carry-over from other donors' samples. CDR3 sequence reads: CASSGNIAGGWENTGELFF. CDR3 coding DNA: TGTGCCAGCAGTGGAAACATAGCGGGAGGGTGGGAGAACACCGGGGAGCTGTTTTTT.